A single sample is the source of the 22 T cell receptor beta chains below, sequenced in a study of CD8 T cells in Susac syndrome. Reverse transcription used roughly 0.45 to 1 ug RNA and random hexamers. From the immunoSEQ multiplex PCR reads, TCRdb called clonotypes with MiXCR, one entry per CDR3 protein. This sample has under 90,000 distinct CDR3 sequences, with around 95% found just once. The sample comprised CD8+ T cells from PBMCs. The receptors originated from a human donor with Susac syndrome.

The chain combines TRBV2 with TRBJ2-7; the D call may be TRBD1 or TRBD2 (5 bases each). The CDR3 has 14 amino acids. In germline, CDR1 is SNHLY, CDR2 FYNNEI. Trimming took 6 bases from V and 2 from J, leaving 14 bases between them. The CDR3 spells CASSDPGPTYEQYF. CDR3 bases: TGTGCCAGCAGCGACCCGGGACCTACCTACGAGCAGTACTTC. The full variable domain, rest sourced from reference TRBV2 and TRBJ2-7, is EPEVTQTPSHQVTQMGQEVILRCVPISNHLYFYWYRQILGQKVEFLVSFYNNEISEKSEIFDDQFSVERPDGSNFTLKIRSTKLEDSAMYFCASSDPGPTYEQYFGPGTRLTVT.

The chain recombines TRBV5-8 with TRBJ2-1; 8 bases fit TRBD1. This CDR3 has 16 residues. The germline gives CDR1 SGHTS, CDR2 YDEGEE. Losses at the gene ends were 5 bases for V and 4 bases for J; bases not matched to a gene: 11. The CDR3 loop reads CASSLPGQDPYNEQFF. CDR3 sequence (DNA): TGTGCCAGCAGTCTCCCGGGACAGGACCCGTACAATGAGCAGTTCTTC.

Worth noting for this clonotype: A junction boundary mismatches the germline segment, possibly from a read error. V and J are TRBV9 and TRBJ2-1; D ambiguous. This CDR3 is built from 15 residues. Per the germline V gene, CDR1 is SGDLS and CDR2 is YYNGEE. CDR3 protein: CASSVFKASDNEQFF. CDR3 coding DNA: TGTGCCAGCAGCGTTTTCAAAGCCTCCGACAATGAGCAGTTCTTC.

As regards this clonotype: One end of the junction fails to match germline, which may point to a read error. The J gene is TRBJ2-3, the V gene TRBV7-7; D gene unclear. The CDR3 sequence is 13 residues long. The V gene's germline CDR1 is SSHAT and CDR2 FNYEAQ (reference sequence). The DNA for the CDR3 is TGTGCTAGCAGCAACAACGACGGTGATACGCAGTATTTT. It codes for CASSNNDGDTQYF.

This clonotype was counted once. The rearrangement uses TRBV20-1 and TRBJ1-5, with D possibly TRBD1 on 6 matching bases. Trimming removed 4 bases at V and 3 bases at J, with 19 bases between. Germline assignment: CDR1 DFQATT and CDR2 SNEGSKA (reference sequence). The CDR3 length is 16 residues. The CDR3 here is CSATNITGHLNQPQHF. In nucleotides, the CDR3 is TGCAGTGCTACAAATATAACAGGGCACCTCAATCAGCCCCAGCATTTT.

The chain uses TRBV29-1 and TRBJ2-7; 7 positions match TRBD1. In germline, CDR1 is SQVTM, CDR2 ANQGSEA. Trimming removed 5 bases from V and 5 bases from J; junction bases left unmatched: 3. CDR3 length equals 11 residues. The CDR3 nucleotides are TGCAGCGTTCCAGACAGGGACGAGCAGTACTTC. Its translation is CSVPDRDEQYF.

The V and J genes are TRBV20-1 and TRBJ2-7; 10 positions match TRBD2. The germline V gene encodes CDR1 DFQATT and CDR2 SNEGSKA (reference sequence). The V and J ends lost 0 bases and 5 bases, in that order; junction bases with no gene match: 7. CDR3 size: 15 residues. The CDR3 loop is CSARDGLAGVHEQYF. The CDR3 DNA reads TGCAGTGCTAGAGATGGCCTAGCGGGAGTACACGAGCAGTACTTC.

V and J are TRBV2 and TRBJ1-4; D is uncertain. Trimming cost V 3 bases and J 5 bases, with 7 bases left between them. Germline assignment: CDR1 SNHLY and CDR2 FYNNEI. The CDR3 consists of 13 residues. This CDR3 reads CASSDSVNEKLFF. DNA of the CDR3: TGTGCCAGCAGTGACTCGGTAAATGAAAAACTGTTTTTT.

The chain is built from TRBV11-2 and TRBJ2-7; D gene unclear. Trimming cost V 5 bases and J 2 bases, with 16 bases left between them. Germline CDR1 reads SGHAT; CDR2 reads FQNNGV. CDR3 length: 15 amino acids. In DNA form, the CDR3 reads TGTGCCAGCAGCCCTCCCTCGGCGGTTGCCTACGAGCAGTACTTC. It codes for CASSPPSAVAYEQYF.

The chain uses TRBV5-4 and TRBJ2-7, with D perhaps TRBD2 (5 bases). This CDR3 has 16 residues. V was shortened by 4 bases and J by 7 bases, with 24 bases between the two germline ends. Germline V lookup: CDR1 SGHNT, CDR2 YYREEE (reference sequence). The CDR3 loop reads CASSPSMLETLKEQYF. In nucleotides, the CDR3 is TGTGCCAGCAGCCCTAGCATGCTGGAGACTCTGAAAGAGCAGTACTTC.

The V call is TRBV29-1, the J call TRBJ2-4, with D perhaps TRBD2 (5 bases). Deletions cut 7 bases from V and 0 bases from J, with 10 bases between. CDR3 size: 13 residues. The germline gives CDR1 SQVTM, CDR2 ANQGSEA. CDR3: CSGRGLAKNIQYF. CDR3 bases: TGCAGCGGGAGAGGACTAGCCAAAAACATTCAGTACTTC.

J is TRBJ2-3 and V is TRBV27; a possible D gene is TRBD2 (6 bases). V gave up 7 bases and J gave up 6 bases, with 23 bases separating them. The CDR3 has 16 residues. The germline gives CDR1 MNHEY, CDR2 SMNVEV (reference sequence). The CDR3 region is CASTPWGDRPDDTQYF. CDR3 DNA sequence: TGTGCCAGCACCCCGTGGGGGGACCGCCCCGACGATACGCAGTATTTT.

CDR3 loop: CSARDAREIDEQYF. The CDR3 DNA reads as TGCAGTGCTAGAGATGCGCGGGAGATCGACGAGCAGTACTTC. The rearrangement uses TRBV20-1 and TRBJ2-7, with 7 bases identical to TRBD2. The CDR3 has 14 residues. The J segment lost 5 bases and the V segment lost 0 bases, leaving 7 bases of the junction unmatched. The V gene's germline CDR1 is DFQATT and CDR2 SNEGSKA (reference sequence).

This chain links TRBV15 with TRBJ1-1; D is ambiguous. V shed 3 bases and J shed 3 bases, with 14 bases lying between them. The CDR3 runs 15 residues. The germline V gene encodes CDR1 LNHNV and CDR2 YYDKDF (reference sequence). CDR3 sequence: CATSSRPALYTEAFF. CDR3 in DNA: TGTGCCACCAGCAGTCGGCCGGCCCTATACACTGAAGCTTTCTTT.

The V call is TRBV19, the J call TRBJ1-2; 7 bases fit TRBD1. Germline lookup yields CDR1 LNHDA and CDR2 SQIVND (reference sequence). The CDR3 totals 13 residues. V lost 9 bases to trimming and J lost 1 base; unmatched junction nucleotides: 5. CDR3 protein: CASWDRDNYGYTF. The CDR3 region has the DNA TGTGCCAGCTGGGACAGAGATAACTATGGCTACACCTTC.

The chain uses TRBV5-1 and TRBJ2-7; 10 nucleotides line up with TRBD1. Germline V gene data show CDR1 as SGHRS and CDR2 as YFSETQ. The CDR3 totals 17 residues. V was clipped by 2 bases and J by 6 bases; unmatched bases: 14. DNA for the CDR3: TGCGCCAGCAGCTTCTCACCGGCCGGGACAGGGGATTTCGAGCAGTACTTC. It yields the protein CASSFSPAGTGDFEQYF. Full variable domain (missing parts from reference TRBV5-1 and TRBJ2-7): KAGVTQTPRYLIKTRGQQVTLSCSPISGHRSVSWYQQTPGQGLQFLFEYFSETQRNKGNFPGRFSGRQFSNSRSEMNVSTLELGDSALYLCASSFSPAGTGDFEQYFGPGTRLTVT.

This chain connects TRBV7-9 to TRBJ2-1; D remains ambiguous. This CDR3 contains 15 residues. V lost 1 base and J 6 bases, leaving 13 bases between the germline ends. Looked up from germline, CDR1 is SEHNR and CDR2 is FQNEAQ (reference sequence). DNA of the CDR3: TGTGCCAGCAGCTTAGGGCCCAACCAGTTCAATGAGCAGTTCTTC. Protein product: CASSLGPNQFNEQFF.

The chain has TRBV7-9 and TRBJ1-1; TRBD1 agrees at 8 bases. Unmatched junction bases numbered 0, after V lost 3 bases and J lost 0 bases. Germline V CDR1 and CDR2: SEHNR, FQNEAQ (reference sequence). The CDR3 spans 14 residues. The CDR3 coding sequence is TGTGCCAGCAGCTTGACAGGGGTGAACACTGAAGCTTTCTTT. Amino acids: CASSLTGVNTEAFF.

V gene TRBV19 combines with J gene TRBJ1-5; D is undetermined. Germline V gene lookup returns CDR1 LNHDA and CDR2 SQIVND (reference sequence). Trimming shortened V by 9 bases and J by 2 bases, and 8 bases separated the two germline ends. There are 12 residues in the CDR3. The CDR3 loop reads CARGDGNQPQHF. In DNA form, the CDR3 reads TGTGCCAGGGGTGATGGCAATCAGCCCCAGCATTTT.

In this sample, this clonotype turned up once. The chain employs TRBV28 and TRBJ2-3, with D hard to call. The germline gives CDR1 MDHEN, CDR2 SYDVKM. The CDR3 spans 15 residues. The V gene lost 1 base and the J gene lost 6 bases, with 14 bases spanning the gap. The DNA of the CDR3 is TGTGCCAGCAGTTTATCTCCGGTTGGCTCGGATACGCAGTATTTT. Residues: CASSLSPVGSDTQYF.

This chain connects TRBV9 to TRBJ2-3; D not resolved. The CDR3 has 13 residues. Looked up from germline, CDR1 is SGDLS and CDR2 is YYNGEE. V lost 4 bases, J lost 6 bases, and 12 bases lay in between. The DNA for the CDR3 is TGTGCCAGCAGCCCTGATATCCCGGATACGCAGTATTTT. Its translation: CASSPDIPDTQYF.

This chain uses TRBV5-1 with TRBJ2-5, with D perhaps TRBD2 (5 bases). This CDR3 has 14 amino acids. In germline, CDR1 is SGHRS, CDR2 YFSETQ. Trimming pared 0 bases from V and 5 bases from J, leaving 11 bases between. The CDR3 loop is CASSLDFSGETQYF. The CDR3 DNA reads TGCGCCAGCAGCTTGGATTTCTCGGGGGAGACCCAGTACTTC.